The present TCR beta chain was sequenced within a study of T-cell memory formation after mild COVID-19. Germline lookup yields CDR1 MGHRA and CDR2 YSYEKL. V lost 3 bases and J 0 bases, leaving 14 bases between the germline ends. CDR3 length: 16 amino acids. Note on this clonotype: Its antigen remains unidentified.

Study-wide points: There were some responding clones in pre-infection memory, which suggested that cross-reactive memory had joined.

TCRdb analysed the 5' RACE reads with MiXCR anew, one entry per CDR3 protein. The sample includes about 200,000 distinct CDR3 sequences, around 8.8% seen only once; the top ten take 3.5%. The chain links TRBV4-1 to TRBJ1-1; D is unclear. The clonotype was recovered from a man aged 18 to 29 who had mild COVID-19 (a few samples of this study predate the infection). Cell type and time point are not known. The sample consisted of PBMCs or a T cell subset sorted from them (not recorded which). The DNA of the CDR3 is TGCGCCAGCAGCCATGTTGGACGGGGAGTGAACACTGAAGCTTTCTTT. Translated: CASSHVGRGVNTEAFF.